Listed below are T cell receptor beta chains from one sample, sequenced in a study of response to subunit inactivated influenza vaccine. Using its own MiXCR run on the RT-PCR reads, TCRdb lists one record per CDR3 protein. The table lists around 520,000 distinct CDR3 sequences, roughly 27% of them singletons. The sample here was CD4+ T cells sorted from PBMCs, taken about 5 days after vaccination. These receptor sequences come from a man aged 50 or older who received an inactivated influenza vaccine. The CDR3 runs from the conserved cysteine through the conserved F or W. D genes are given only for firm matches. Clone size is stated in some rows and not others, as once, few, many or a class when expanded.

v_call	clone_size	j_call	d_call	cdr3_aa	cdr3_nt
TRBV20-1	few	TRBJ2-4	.	CSARDSLGERKNIQYF	TGCAGTGCTAGAGATAGTTTGGGGGAACGGAAAAACATTCAGTACTTC
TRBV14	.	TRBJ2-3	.	CASSQGIATQYF	TGTGCCAGCAGCCAGGGTATTGCTACGCAGTATTTT
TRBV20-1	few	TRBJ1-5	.	CSAGGSSNQPQHF	TGCAGTGCCGGGGGAAGCAGCAATCAGCCCCAGCATTTT
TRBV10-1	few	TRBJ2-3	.	CASSERGLSTDTQYF	TGCGCCAGCAGTGAGAGAGGATTAAGCACAGATACGCAGTATTTT
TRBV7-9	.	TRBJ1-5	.	CASSTPGRTEPQHF	TGTGCCAGCAGCACACCGGGACGGACAGAACCCCAGCATTTT
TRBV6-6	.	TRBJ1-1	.	CASSYSLIWAFF	TGTGCCAGCAGTTACTCGCTGATATGGGCTTTCTTT
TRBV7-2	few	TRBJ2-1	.	CASIRWDEQFF	TGTGCCAGCATACGATGGGATGAGCAGTTCTTC
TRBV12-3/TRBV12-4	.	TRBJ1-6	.	CASSRRDSPLHF	TGTGCCAGCAGCCGCAGAGATTCACCCCTCCACTTT
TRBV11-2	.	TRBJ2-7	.	CATAEGSSYEQYF	TGTGCCACTGCCGAGGGGAGCTCCTACGAGCAGTACTTC
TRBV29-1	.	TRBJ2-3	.	CSVDLHTDTQYF	TGCAGCGTTGACCTCCACACAGATACGCAGTATTTT
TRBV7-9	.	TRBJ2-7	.	CASSFGSSYEQYF	TGTGCCAGCAGCTTTGGCTCATCCTACGAGCAGTACTTC
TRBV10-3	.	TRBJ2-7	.	CAISDVSLSSYEQYF	TGTGCCATCAGTGATGTTAGCCTTAGCTCCTACGAGCAGTACTTC
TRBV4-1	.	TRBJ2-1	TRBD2	CASSQDLSAGRQQFF	TGCGCCAGCAGCCAAGATTTGTCAGCGGGGAGACAGCAGTTCTTC
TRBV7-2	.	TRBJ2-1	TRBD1	CASRRDRGLVNEQFF	TGTGCCAGCAGACGTGACAGGGGGCTGGTAAATGAGCAGTTCTTC